The clone carrying this T cell receptor (beta chain) was seen many times. The antigen remains undetermined. This record comes from a study of T cells after yellow fever vaccination. Study-level findings and limits: Subsequent to the booster, the majority of primary-vaccination clones reappeared (around 97% CD4, around 85% CD8). There was a possibility that FACS-sorted repertoires contained abundant clonotypes contaminating from the bulk population.

In making TCR cDNA, 5'RACE template switching added a universal primer site and UMIs to it. TCRdb re-derived calls from the 5' RACE reads in MiXCR, one entry per CDR3 protein. The sample shows some 400,000 distinct CDR3 sequences, more than 5.5% of them seen only once. Sequences were derived from PBMCs, sampled 5 days after the yellow fever booster vaccination. The TCR was taken from a man aged 30 to 39 who received the YFV17D yellow fever vaccine.

The CDR3 sequence: CASSIYRGGSGANVLTF. The DNA for the CDR3 is TGTGCCAGCAGCATCTACAGGGGCGGCTCTGGGGCCAACGTCCTGACTTTC. The chain couples TRBV5-4 to TRBJ2-6, with 7 bases aligning to TRBD1. Germline CDR1 and CDR2: SGHNT and YYREEE (reference sequence). The CDR3 runs 17 residues. The trim removed 4 bases at V and 0 bases at J, leaving 7 bases unmatched. The full variable domain, in which reference TRBV5-4 and TRBJ2-6 provide the parts outside the CDR3, is ETGVTQSPTHLIKTRGQQVTLRCSSQSGHNTVSWYQQALGQGPQFIFQYYREEENGRGNFPPRFSGLQFPNYSSELNVNALELDDSALYLCASSIYRGGSGANVLTFGAGSRLTVL.